What follows are 17 T cell receptor beta chains derived from one specimen sequenced in a study of CD8 T cells in ankylosing spondylitis. TCRdb reprocessed the 5' RACE reads via MiXCR and lists one record per CDR3 protein. In the table there are about 100,000 distinct CDR3 sequences, around 24% of which are singletons. The sequencing input was synovial fluid, either unsorted or a sorted T cell fraction (not recorded which). These receptors came from a male donor with ankylosing spondylitis.

This clonotype was counted between two and nine times. V gene TRBV12-3 or TRBV12-4 combines with J gene TRBJ1-1, with unresolved D. V lost 5 bases and J 1 base, leaving 8 bases between the germline ends. This CDR3 contains 13 residues. Here the CDR3 DNA reads TGTGCCAGCAGTACAGTTCCGAACACTGAAGCTTTCTTT. It translates to CASSTVPNTEAFF.

This clonotype was seen at least ten times. The chain carries TRBV10-3 and TRBJ2-2; D might be TRBD1 (7 bases). The V gene's germline CDR1 is ENHRY and CDR2 SYGVKD. This CDR3 contains 14 residues. Trimming left V 11 bases short and J 7 bases short, with 20 bases between. The CDR3: CAAAGDREVGELFF. The DNA of the CDR3 is TGTGCCGCCGCAGGAGACAGGGAGGTCGGGGAGCTGTTTTTT.

This rearrangement joins TRBV27 to TRBJ1-6; D is unclear. The ends were cut back, 6 bases at V and 8 bases at J, with 17 bases in the middle. Germline CDR1 reads MNHEY; CDR2 reads SMNVEV (reference sequence). The CDR3 covers 15 residues. CDR3 sequence: CASRAPGGGHSPLHF. DNA for the CDR3: TGTGCCAGCAGGGCCCCAGGTGGCGGCCATTCACCCCTCCACTTT.

V gene TRBV29-1 combines with J gene TRBJ1-2; D ambiguous. The germline V and J ends were trimmed by 5 bases and 4 bases, with 11 bases remaining between them. Germline CDR1 is SQVTM and CDR2 is ANQGSEA. The CDR3 spans 12 residues. This CDR3 reads CSVPRLGYGYTF. In DNA, the CDR3 is TGCAGCGTTCCGCGGCTCGGCTATGGCTACACCTTC.

The chain uses TRBV11-2 and TRBJ2-1; TRBD1 might be the D (6 bases). The germline gives CDR1 SGHAT, CDR2 FQNNGV. This CDR3 has 13 residues. Trimming took 5 bases from V and 9 from J, leaving 14 bases between them. The CDR3 loop is CASSPGFRGEQFF. In nucleotides, the CDR3 is TGTGCCAGCAGCCCCGGCTTCAGGGGTGAGCAGTTCTTC.

The chain recombines TRBV2 with TRBJ2-7; 7 positions agree with TRBD1. Germline CDR1 and CDR2: SNHLY and FYNNEI. CDR3 length equals 14 residues. V dropped 7 bases and J dropped 4; count of bases not matched to a gene: 10. The CDR3 region is CASKPAGGIYEQYV. DNA of the CDR3: TGTGCCAGCAAGCCGGCAGGGGGAATATACGAGCAGTACGTC.

The chain is built from TRBV20-1 and TRBJ1-2, with TRBD1 identical over 7 bases. The CDR3 spans 15 residues. Germline CDR1 and CDR2: DFQATT and SNEGSKA (reference sequence). V was clipped by 3 bases and J by 4 bases; unmatched bases: 11. CDR3: CSASRQGTPPYGYTF. In DNA, the CDR3 is TGCAGTGCTAGCAGACAGGGAACCCCTCCCTATGGCTACACCTTC.

This clonotype appeared a few times. The chain joins TRBV5-1 to TRBJ2-1; 9 bases fit TRBD1. The junction had 17 bases not matched to a gene; V was cut back by 4 bases and J by 0 bases. Per germline, CDR1 SGHRS and CDR2 YFSETQ. The CDR3 sequence is 20 residues long. The CDR3 spells CASSRDGQGSGASSYNEQFF. Written as DNA, the CDR3 is TGCGCCAGCAGCCGGGACGGACAGGGGTCAGGTGCCAGCTCCTACAATGAGCAGTTCTTC.

The chain is built from TRBV20-1 and TRBJ2-2; 9 bases are a match to TRBD2. The CDR3 is 14 residues long. The J segment lost 5 bases and the V segment lost 3 bases, leaving 4 bases of the junction unmatched. Germline V lookup: CDR1 DFQATT, CDR2 SNEGSKA (reference sequence). Here the CDR3 DNA reads TGCAGTGCTAGCGGGCGGGAGGGTACCGGGGAGCTGTTTTTT. Protein sequence: CSASGREGTGELFF.

This clonotype was observed a few times. This sequence joins TRBV5-1 and TRBJ1-5; perhaps TRBD1 as D (5 bases). Trimming shortened V by 5 bases and J by 4 bases, and 16 bases separated the two germline ends. The germline V gene encodes CDR1 SGHRS and CDR2 YFSETQ. The CDR3 covers 15 residues. CDR3 amino acids: CASSLLGGGNQPQHF. In DNA form, the CDR3 reads TGCGCCAGCAGTCTCCTCGGGGGTGGTAATCAGCCCCAGCATTTT.

As for this clonotype: A read error may account for a junction end that differs from germline. The rearrangement links TRBV27 to TRBJ2-1; possibly TRBD1 for D (5 bases). This CDR3 has 12 residues. Germline assignment: CDR1 MNHEY and CDR2 SMNVEV (reference sequence). The CDR3 nucleotides read TGTGCCAGCAGACCCACAGGAAAACCCTACCTCTTC. Translated: CASRPTGKPYLF.

The chain combines TRBV29-1 with TRBJ2-7; D perhaps matches TRBD2 (6 bases). This CDR3 is built from 11 residues. The V gene's germline CDR1 is SQVTM and CDR2 ANQGSEA. The CDR3 DNA follows: TGCAGGGGCACGGAGGGGCCACAGCAGTACTTC. Translated, it gives CRGTEGPQQYF.

This clonotype was detected a few times. The chain links TRBV5-6 to TRBJ2-2; 9 bases agree with TRBD2. V trimming: 4 bases; J trimming: 1 base; junction bases outside the gene matches: 5. This CDR3 contains 16 residues. Germline V CDR1 and CDR2: SGHDT, YYEEEE. The CDR3 spells CASSGGSGRNTGELFF. CDR3 DNA sequence: TGTGCCAGCAGCGGGGGTAGCGGGAGGAACACCGGGGAGCTGTTTTTT.

V usage is TRBV5-6 and J usage is TRBJ2-3; D unclear. CDR1 is SGHDT, CDR2 YYEEEE, per germline. This CDR3 comprises 13 residues. Trimming pared 3 bases from V and 0 bases from J, leaving 5 bases between. CDR3: CASSYTSTDTQYF. The CDR3 DNA reads as TGTGCCAGCAGCTACACTAGCACAGATACGCAGTATTTT.

This clonotype has a handful of counts. The gene calls are TRBV7-9 and TRBJ2-5, with D possibly being TRBD2 (5 bases). Germline CDR1 reads SEHNR; CDR2 reads FQNEAQ (reference sequence). V dropped 7 bases and J dropped 2 bases, with 11 bases sitting between them. The CDR3 contains 13 residues. CDR3 loop: CASTPGDQETQYF. The CDR3 DNA is TGTGCCAGCACCCCCGGGGATCAAGAGACCCAGTACTTC.

V gene TRBV12-3 or TRBV12-4 combines with J gene TRBJ2-5, with TRBD2 matching 9 bases. The length of the CDR3 is 14 residues. The trim removed 10 bases at V and 2 bases at J, leaving 8 bases unmatched. The CDR3 sequence: CATMTSGLQETQYF. In DNA form, the CDR3 reads TGTGCCACCATGACTAGCGGACTACAAGAGACCCAGTACTTC.

This clonotype came up a few times. This chain uses TRBV20-1 with TRBJ2-7; TRBD1 might be the D (5 bases). Per germline, CDR1 DFQATT and CDR2 SNEGSKA (reference sequence). The CDR3 sequence is 15 residues long. The germline V and J ends were trimmed by 4 bases and 3 bases, with 19 bases remaining between them. The CDR3 region has the DNA TGCAGTGCTAATCTGAACAGGAAGGGTTACTACGAGCAGTACGTC. Translation gives CSANLNRKGYYEQYV.